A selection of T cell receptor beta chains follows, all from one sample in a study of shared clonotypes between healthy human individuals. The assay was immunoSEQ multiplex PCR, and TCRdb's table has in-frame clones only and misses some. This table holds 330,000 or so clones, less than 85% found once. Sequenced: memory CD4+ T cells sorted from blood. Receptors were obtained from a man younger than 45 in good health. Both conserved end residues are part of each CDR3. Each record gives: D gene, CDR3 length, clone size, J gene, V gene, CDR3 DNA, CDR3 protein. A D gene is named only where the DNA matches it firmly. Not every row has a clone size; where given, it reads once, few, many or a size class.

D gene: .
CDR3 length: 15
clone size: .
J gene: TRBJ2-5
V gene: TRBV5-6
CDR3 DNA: TGTGCCAGCAGCCTTCAGACAAAAGGAGGGGAGACCCAGTACTTC
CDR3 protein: CASSLQTKGGETQYF

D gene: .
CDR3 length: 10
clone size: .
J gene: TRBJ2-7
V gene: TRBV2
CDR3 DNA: TGTGCCAGCAGAGCCTACGAGCAGTACTTC
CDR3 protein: CASRAYEQYF

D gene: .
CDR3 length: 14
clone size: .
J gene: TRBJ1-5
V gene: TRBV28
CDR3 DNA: TGTGCCAGCAGCCCCGGAGGGAGCAATCAGCCCCAGCATTTT
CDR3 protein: CASSPGGSNQPQHF

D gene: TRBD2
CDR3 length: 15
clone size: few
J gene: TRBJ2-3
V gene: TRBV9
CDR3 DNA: TGTGCCAGCAGCGTAGCGGGAGGGTGGACAGATACGCAGTATTTT
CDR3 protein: CASSVAGGWTDTQYF

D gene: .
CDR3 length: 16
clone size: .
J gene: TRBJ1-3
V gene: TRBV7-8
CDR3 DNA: TGTGCCAGCAGCTTAGACAGTTACAGCTCTGGAAACACCATATATTTT
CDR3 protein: CASSLDSYSSGNTIYF

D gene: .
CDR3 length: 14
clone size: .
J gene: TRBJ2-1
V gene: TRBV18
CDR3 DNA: TGTGCCAGCTCACCACCGGCAGGGCACAATGAGCAGTTCTTC
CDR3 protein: CASSPPAGHNEQFF

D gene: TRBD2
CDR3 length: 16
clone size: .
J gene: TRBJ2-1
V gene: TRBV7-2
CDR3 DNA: TGTGCCAGCAGCCGTAGCGGGAGCAACGCCTACAATGAGCAGTTCTTC
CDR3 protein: CASSRSGSNAYNEQFF

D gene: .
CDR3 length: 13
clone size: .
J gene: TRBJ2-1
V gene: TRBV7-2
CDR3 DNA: TGTGCCAGCAGCTTAGAACAGTACAATGAGCAGTTCTTC
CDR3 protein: CASSLEQYNEQFF

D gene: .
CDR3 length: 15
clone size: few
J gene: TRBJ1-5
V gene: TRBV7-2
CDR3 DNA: TGTGCCAGCAGCTTATGGGTAGGGAACAATCAGCCCCAGCATTTT
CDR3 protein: CASSLWVGNNQPQHF

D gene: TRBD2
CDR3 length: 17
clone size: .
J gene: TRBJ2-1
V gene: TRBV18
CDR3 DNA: TGTGCCAGCTCACCACGTCTAGCGGGAGGGCGAAACAATGAGCAGTTCTTC
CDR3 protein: CASSPRLAGGRNNEQFF

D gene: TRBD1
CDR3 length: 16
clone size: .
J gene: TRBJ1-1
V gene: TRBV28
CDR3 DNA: TGTGCCAGCAGTTCCGGGACAGGGGTCTCCGGAACTGAAGCTTTCTTT
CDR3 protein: CASSSGTGVSGTEAFF

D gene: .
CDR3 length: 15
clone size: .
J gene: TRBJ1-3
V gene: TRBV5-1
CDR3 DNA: TGCGCCAGCAATGGCGACGGACCCTCTGGAAACACCATATATTTT
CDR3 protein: CASNGDGPSGNTIYF

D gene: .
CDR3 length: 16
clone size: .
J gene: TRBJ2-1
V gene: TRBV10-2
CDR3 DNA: TGCGCCAGCAGTGAAGGTTCTCTGATCTCCTACAATGAGCAGTTCTTC
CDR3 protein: CASSEGSLISYNEQFF

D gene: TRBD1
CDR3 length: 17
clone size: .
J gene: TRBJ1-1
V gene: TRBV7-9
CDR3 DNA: TGTGCCAGCAGCTCCAGGGGGTTTAAGGGACGAAACACTGAAGCTTTCTTT
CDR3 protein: CASSSRGFKGRNTEAFF

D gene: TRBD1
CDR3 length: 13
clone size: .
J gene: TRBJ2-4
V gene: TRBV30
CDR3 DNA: TGTGCCTGGGACAGGGGTATTAAAAACATTCAGTACTTC
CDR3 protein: CAWDRGIKNIQYF

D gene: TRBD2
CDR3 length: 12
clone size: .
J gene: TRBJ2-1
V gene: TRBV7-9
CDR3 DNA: TGTGCCAGCAGCTCAAAGACTAGCGGGCAGTTCTTC
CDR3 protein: CASSSKTSGQFF

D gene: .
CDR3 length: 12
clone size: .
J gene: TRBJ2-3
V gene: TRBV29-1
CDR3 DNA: TGCAGCGATACAGGGTTCACAGATACGCAGTATTTT
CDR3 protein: CSDTGFTDTQYF

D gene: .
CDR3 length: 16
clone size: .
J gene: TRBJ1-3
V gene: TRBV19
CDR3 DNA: TGTGCCAGCAGACCCGGACACGGAAATCCTGGAAACACCATATATTTT
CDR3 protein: CASRPGHGNPGNTIYF

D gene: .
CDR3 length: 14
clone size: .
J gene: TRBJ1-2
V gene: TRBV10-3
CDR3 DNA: TGTGCCAGTACACAGTCTTCGGGCTCCTATGGCTACACCTTC
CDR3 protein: CASTQSSGSYGYTF

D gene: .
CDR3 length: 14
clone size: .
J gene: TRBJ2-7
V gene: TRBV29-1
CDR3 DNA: TGCAGCGTGGGAAGCGGAGTAAGCTCCTACGAGCAGTACTTC
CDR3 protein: CSVGSGVSSYEQYF

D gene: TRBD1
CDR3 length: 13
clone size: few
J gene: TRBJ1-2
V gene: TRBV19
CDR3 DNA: TGTGCCAGTAGAGGACAGGGAGGCTATGGCTACACCTTC
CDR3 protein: CASRGQGGYGYTF

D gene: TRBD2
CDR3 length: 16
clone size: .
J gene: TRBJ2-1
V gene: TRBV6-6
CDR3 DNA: TGTGCCAGCGCCAAGTCAGACTGGACTAGCGTCGATGAGCAGTTCTTC
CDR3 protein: CASAKSDWTSVDEQFF

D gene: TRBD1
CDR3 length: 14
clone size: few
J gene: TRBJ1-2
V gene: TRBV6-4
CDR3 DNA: TGTGCCAGCAGGGAAAGAACAGGGGAAGGAGGCTACACCTTC
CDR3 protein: CASRERTGEGGYTF

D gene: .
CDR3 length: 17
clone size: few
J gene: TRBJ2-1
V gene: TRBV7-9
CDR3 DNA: TGTGCCAGCAGCCCCGGCGTAGGACTGAGCTCCTACAATGAGCAGTTCTTC
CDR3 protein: CASSPGVGLSSYNEQFF

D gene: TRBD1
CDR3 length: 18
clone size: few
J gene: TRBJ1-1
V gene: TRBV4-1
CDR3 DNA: TGCGCCAGCAGCCAAGGCGAGACTTGGAGGGGGCGGTCCACTGAAGCTTTCTTT
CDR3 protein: CASSQGETWRGRSTEAFF

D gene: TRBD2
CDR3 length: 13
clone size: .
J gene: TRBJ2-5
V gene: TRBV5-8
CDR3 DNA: TGTGCCAGCAGCTTGGGCGGGGGGGACCACCAGTACTTC
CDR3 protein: CASSLGGGDHQYF

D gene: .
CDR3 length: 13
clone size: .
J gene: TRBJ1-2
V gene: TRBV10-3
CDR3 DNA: TGTGCCATCGGGACGGTAGCTAACTATGGCTACACCTTC
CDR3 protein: CAIGTVANYGYTF

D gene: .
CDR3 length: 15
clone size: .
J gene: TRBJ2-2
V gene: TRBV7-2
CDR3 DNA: TGTGCCAGCAGCCCACCGGGACCGATACGGCGGGAGCTGTTTTTT
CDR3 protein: CASSPPGPIRRELFF

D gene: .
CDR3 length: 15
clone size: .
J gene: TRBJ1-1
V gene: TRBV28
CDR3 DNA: TGTGCCAGCAGTATCCCCGACAGTCGCAGCACTGAAGCTTTCTTT
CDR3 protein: CASSIPDSRSTEAFF

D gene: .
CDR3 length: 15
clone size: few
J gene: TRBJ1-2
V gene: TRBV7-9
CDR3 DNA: TGTGCCAGCAGCTTAGCGACAGCTGCAAACTATGGCTACACCTTC
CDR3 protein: CASSLATAANYGYTF

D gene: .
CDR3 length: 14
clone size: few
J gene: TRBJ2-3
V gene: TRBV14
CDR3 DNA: TGTGCCAGCAGCCCGACGAGACAGACAGATACGCAGTATTTT
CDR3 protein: CASSPTRQTDTQYF

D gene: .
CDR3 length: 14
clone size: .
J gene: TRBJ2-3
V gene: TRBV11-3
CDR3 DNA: TGTGCCAGCAGCTTGGACAAACGCACAGATACGCAGTATTTT
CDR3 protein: CASSLDKRTDTQYF

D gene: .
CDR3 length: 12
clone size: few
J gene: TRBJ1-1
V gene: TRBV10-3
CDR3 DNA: TGTGCCATCAGTGAGAAGAACACTGAAGCTTTCTTT
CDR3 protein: CAISEKNTEAFF

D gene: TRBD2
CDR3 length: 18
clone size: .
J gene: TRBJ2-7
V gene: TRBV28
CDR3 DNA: TGTGCCAGCAGTTCCGTCCGGACTAGCGGGAGGAACTCCTACGAGCAGTACTTC
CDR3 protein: CASSSVRTSGRNSYEQYF

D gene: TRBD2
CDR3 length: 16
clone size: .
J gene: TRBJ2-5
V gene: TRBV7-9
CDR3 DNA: TGTGCCAGCAGCTTAATTCGAAAGCGGGAGGGAGAGACCCAGTACTTC
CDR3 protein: CASSLIRKREGETQYF

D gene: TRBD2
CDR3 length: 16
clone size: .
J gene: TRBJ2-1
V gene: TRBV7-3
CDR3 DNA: TGTGCCAGCAGCTCGCTAGCGGGAGTGCCGAACAATGAGCAGTTCTTC
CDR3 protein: CASSSLAGVPNNEQFF

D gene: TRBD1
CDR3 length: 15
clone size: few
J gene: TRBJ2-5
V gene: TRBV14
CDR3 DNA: TGTGCCAGCAGCCAAGAGATCGGCAGGGGGGAGACCCAGTACTTC
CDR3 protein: CASSQEIGRGETQYF

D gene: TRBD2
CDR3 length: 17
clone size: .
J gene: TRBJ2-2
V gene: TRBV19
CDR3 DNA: TGTGCCAGTAGTATAACCACTAGCGGGAGGTTGCACGGGGAGCTGTTTTTT
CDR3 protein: CASSITTSGRLHGELFF